The present T cell receptor (beta chain) was sequenced within a study of blood T cell repertoires in COVID-19. Original processing notes: Estimates of nucleated cell counts were drawn from the amplification of reference gene primers. The method was immunoSEQ multiplex PCR; TCRdb's version includes in-frame clones alone and lacks a portion of them. V, J and clone size derive from that table, while D and trimming were established from the DNA sequence. The data contain fewer than 350,000 clones, roughly 90% of them singletons. The source material was PBMCs or T cells enriched from blood (not recorded which). The source is a woman aged 40 to 50 with acute COVID-19.

Here the CDR3 reads CASSSGAGTGDLRVGDGYTF. In DNA form, the CDR3 reads TGTGCCAGTAGTTCTGGAGCCGGGACAGGGGATTTAAGGGTCGGGGATGGCTACACCTTC. The chain links TRBV19 to TRBJ1-2, with 10 bases identical to TRBD1. CDR3 length equals 20 residues. CDR1 is LNHDA, CDR2 SQIVND, per germline (reference sequence). The V gene end was trimmed by 5 bases and the J gene end by 6 bases; junction bases not matched to a gene: 24.